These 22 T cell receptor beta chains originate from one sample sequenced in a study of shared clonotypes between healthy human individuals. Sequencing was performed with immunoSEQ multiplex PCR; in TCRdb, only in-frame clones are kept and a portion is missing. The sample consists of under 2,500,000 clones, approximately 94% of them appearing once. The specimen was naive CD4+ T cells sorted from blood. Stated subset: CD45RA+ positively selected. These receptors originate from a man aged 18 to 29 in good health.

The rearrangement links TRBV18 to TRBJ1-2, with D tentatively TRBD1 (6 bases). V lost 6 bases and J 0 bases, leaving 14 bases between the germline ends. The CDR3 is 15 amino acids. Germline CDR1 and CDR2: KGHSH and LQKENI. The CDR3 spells CASSKLTGTNYGYTF. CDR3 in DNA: TGTGCCAGCTCCAAATTGACAGGAACTAACTATGGCTACACCTTC. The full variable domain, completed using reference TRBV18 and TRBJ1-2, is NAGVMQNPRHLVRRRGQEARLRCSPMKGHSHVYWYRQLPEEGLKFMVYLQKENIIDESGMPKERFSAEFPKEGPSILRIQQVVRGDSAAYFCASSKLTGTNYGYTFGSGTRLTVV.

The CDR3, as DNA: TGCGCCAGCAGTCCCCCTAGCAGCGAGCAGTACTTC. The encoded protein is CASSPPSSEQYF. The V and J genes are TRBV4-1 and TRBJ2-7; D may be TRBD2 (5 bases). This CDR3 has 12 amino acids. Trimming pared 6 bases from V and 6 bases from J, leaving 12 bases between. Germline values: CDR1 MGHRA, CDR2 YSYEKL.

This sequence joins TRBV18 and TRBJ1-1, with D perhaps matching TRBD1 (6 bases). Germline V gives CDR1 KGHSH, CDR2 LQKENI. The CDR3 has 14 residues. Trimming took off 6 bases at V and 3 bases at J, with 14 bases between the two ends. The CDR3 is CASSPSGHYTEAFF. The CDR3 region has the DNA TGTGCCAGCTCGCCTTCGGGACACTACACTGAAGCTTTCTTT.

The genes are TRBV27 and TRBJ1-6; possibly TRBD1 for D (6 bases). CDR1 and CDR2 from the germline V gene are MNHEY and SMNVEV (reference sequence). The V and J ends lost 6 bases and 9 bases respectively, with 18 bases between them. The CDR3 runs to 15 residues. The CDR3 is CASRPSGGRGSPLHF. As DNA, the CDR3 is TGTGCCAGCAGGCCGAGCGGGGGGCGAGGTTCACCCCTCCACTTT.

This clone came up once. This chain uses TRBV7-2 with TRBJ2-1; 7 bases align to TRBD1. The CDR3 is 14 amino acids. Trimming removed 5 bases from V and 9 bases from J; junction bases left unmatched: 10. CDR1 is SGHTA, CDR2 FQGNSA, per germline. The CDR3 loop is CASSQNRDSAEQFF. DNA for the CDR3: TGTGCCAGCAGCCAGAACCGGGACAGTGCTGAGCAGTTCTTC.

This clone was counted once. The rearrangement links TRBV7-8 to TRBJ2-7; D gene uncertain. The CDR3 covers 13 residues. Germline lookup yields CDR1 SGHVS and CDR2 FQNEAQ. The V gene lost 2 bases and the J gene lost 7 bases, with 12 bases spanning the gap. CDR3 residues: CASSLTGTREQYF. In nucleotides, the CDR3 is TGTGCCAGCAGCTTAACCGGTACTCGGGAGCAGTACTTC.

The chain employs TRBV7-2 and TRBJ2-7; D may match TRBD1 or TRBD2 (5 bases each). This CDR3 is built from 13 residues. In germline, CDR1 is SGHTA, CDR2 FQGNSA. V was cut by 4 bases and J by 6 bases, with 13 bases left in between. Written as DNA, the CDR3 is TGTGCCAGCAGCTCCTTTTCTGGGGGCGAGCAGTACTTC. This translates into CASSSFSGGEQYF. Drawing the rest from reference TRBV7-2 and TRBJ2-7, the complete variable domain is GAGVSQSPSNKVTEKGKDVELRCDPISGHTALYWYRQSLGQGLEFLIYFQGNSAPDKSGLPSDRFSAERTGGSVSTLTIQRTQQEDSAVYLCASSSFSGGEQYFGPGTRLTVT.

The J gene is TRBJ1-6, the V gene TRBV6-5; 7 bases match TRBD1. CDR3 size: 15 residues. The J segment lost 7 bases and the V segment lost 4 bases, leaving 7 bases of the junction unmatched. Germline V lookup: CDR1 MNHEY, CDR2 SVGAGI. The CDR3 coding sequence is TGTGCCAGCAGTTTCCCCAGGGGGAAGAATTCACCCCTCCACTTT. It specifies CASSFPRGKNSPLHF.

CDR3 nucleotides: TGTGCCAGCAGTCCATCCCGGGACTTCACAGATACGCAGTATTTT. Protein product: CASSPSRDFTDTQYF. This chain connects TRBV7-3 to TRBJ2-3; TRBD2 might be the D (6 bases). CDR1 SGHTA and CDR2 FQGTGA come from the germline V gene. The CDR3 covers 15 residues. V lost 6 bases and J 2 bases, leaving 15 bases between the germline ends.

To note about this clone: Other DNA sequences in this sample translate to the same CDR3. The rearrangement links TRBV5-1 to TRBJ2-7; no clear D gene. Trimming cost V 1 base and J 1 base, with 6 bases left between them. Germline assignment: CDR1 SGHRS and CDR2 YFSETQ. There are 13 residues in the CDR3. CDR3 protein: CASSLRNSYEQYF. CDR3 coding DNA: TGCGCCAGCAGCTTGCGGAATTCCTACGAGCAGTACTTC.

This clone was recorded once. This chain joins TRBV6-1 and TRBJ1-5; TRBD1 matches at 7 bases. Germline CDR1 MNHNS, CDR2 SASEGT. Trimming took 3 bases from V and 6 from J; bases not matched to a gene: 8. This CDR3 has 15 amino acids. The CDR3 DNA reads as TGTGCCAGCAGTGAGGGAGCAGGGGGAGGTCAGCCCCAGCATTTT. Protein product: CASSEGAGGGQPQHF.

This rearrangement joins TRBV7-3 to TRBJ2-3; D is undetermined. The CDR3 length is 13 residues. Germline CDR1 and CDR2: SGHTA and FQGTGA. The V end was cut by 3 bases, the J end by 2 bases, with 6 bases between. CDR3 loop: CASSFGLTDTQYF. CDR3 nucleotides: TGTGCCAGCAGCTTTGGTCTCACAGATACGCAGTATTTT.

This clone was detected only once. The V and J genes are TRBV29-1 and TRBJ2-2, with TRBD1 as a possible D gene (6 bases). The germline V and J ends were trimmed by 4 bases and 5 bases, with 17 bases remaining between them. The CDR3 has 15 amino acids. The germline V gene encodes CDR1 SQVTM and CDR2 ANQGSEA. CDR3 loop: CSVGTQGGLTGELFF. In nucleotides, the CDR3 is TGCAGCGTTGGCACACAGGGTGGGTTGACCGGGGAGCTGTTTTTT.

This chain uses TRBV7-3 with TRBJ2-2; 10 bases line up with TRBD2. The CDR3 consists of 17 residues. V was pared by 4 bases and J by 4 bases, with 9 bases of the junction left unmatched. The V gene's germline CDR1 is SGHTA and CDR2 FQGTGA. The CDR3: CASSSPIAGGPTGELFF. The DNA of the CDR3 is TGTGCCAGCAGCTCCCCCATAGCGGGGGGTCCCACCGGGGAGCTGTTTTTT.

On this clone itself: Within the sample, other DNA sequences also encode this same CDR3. The CDR3 nucleotides read TGTGCCAGCAGTCCCGACAGGAACTATGGCTACACCTTC. It specifies CASSPDRNYGYTF. J is TRBJ1-2 and V is TRBV7-8; D perhaps matches TRBD1 (6 bases). The germline V gene encodes CDR1 SGHVS and CDR2 FQNEAQ. The CDR3 is made up of 13 amino acids. Trimming cost V 6 bases and J 2 bases, with 10 bases left between them.

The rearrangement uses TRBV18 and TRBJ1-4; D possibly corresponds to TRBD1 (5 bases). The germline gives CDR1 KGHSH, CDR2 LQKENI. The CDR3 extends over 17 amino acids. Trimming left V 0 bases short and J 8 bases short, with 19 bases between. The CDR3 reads CASSPPPRQWVDEKLFF. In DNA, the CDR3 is TGTGCCAGCTCACCACCTCCCAGACAGTGGGTAGACGAAAAACTGTTTTTT.

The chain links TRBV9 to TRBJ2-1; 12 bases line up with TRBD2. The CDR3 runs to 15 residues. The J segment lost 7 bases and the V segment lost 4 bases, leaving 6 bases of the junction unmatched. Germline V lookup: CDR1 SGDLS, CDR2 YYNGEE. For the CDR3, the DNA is TGTGCCAGCAGCCAGACTAGCGGGAGTAGGAATGAGCAGTTCTTC. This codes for CASSQTSGSRNEQFF.

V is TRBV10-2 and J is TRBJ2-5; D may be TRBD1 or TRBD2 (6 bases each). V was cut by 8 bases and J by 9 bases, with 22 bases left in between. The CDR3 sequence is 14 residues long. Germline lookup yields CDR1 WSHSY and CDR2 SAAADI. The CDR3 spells CASSEGGGLRAQYF. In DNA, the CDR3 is TGCGCCAGCTCAGAAGGGGGAGGCCTCAGGGCCCAGTACTTC.

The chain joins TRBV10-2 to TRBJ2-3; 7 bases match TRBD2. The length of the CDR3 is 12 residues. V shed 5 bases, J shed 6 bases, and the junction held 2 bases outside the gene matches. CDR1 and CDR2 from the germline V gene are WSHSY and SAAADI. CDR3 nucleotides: TGCGCCAGCAGTTGGGAGGGGGATACGCAGTATTTT. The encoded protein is CASSWEGDTQYF.

CDR3 DNA: TGTGCCATCGCAAGGACGGGACAGATGAACACTGAAGCTTTCTTT. It yields the protein CAIARTGQMNTEAFF. The chain employs TRBV10-3 and TRBJ1-1, with 7 positions matching TRBD1. The CDR3 is made up of 15 amino acids. The germline V gene encodes CDR1 ENHRY and CDR2 SYGVKD. V lost 8 bases to trimming and J lost 0 bases; unmatched junction nucleotides: 9.

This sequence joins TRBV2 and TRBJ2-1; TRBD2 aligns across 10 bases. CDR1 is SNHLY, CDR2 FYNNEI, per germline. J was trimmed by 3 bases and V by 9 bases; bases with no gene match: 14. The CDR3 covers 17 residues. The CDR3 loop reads CARAKASGSPRYNEQFF. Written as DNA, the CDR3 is TGTGCCAGGGCAAAGGCTAGCGGGAGCCCTCGCTACAATGAGCAGTTCTTC.

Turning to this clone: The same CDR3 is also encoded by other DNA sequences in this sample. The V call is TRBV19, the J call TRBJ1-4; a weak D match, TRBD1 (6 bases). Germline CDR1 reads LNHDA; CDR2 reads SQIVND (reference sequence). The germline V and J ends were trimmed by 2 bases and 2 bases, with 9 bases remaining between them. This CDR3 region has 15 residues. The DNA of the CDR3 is TGTGCCAGTAGTATAACGGGGGCGACTAATGAAAAACTGTTTTTT. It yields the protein CASSITGATNEKLFF.